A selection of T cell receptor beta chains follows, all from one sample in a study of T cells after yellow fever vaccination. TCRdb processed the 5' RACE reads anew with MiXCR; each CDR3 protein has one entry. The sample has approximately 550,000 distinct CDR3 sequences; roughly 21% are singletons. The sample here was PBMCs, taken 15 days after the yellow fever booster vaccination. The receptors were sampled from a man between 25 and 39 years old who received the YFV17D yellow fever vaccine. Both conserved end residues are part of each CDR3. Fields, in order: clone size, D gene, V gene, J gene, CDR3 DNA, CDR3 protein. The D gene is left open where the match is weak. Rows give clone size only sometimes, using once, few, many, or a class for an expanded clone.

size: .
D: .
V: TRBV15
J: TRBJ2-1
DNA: TGTGCCACCAGCGGCCCTTTAGGGGGAAGTCGTCGGCAGTTCTTC
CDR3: CATSGPLGGSRRQFF

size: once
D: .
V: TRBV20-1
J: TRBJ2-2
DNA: TGCAGTGCTACTGGGAGTTCCACCGGGGAGCTGTTTTTT
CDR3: CSATGSSTGELFF

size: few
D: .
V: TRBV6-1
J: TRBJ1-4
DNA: TGTGCCAGCAGTACACAGGGAACTAATGAAAAACTGTTTTTT
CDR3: CASSTQGTNEKLFF

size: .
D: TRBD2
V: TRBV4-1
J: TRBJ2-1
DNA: TGCGCCAGCAGCCAAGGAACACCGGGACTAGCGGACCCAAAGCAGTTCTTC
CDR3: CASSQGTPGLADPKQFF

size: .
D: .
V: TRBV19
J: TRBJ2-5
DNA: TGCAACCTCCGGGGGAAAGACCAAGAGACCCAGTACTTC
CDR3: CNLRGKDQETQYF

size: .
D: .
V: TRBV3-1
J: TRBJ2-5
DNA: TGTGCCAGCAGCCAAGAAGAAGAGACCCAGTACTTC
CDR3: CASSQEEETQYF

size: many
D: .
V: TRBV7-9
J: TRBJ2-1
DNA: TGTGCCAGCAGCTTACCCCTCAGAATGGGCAATGAGCAGTTCTTC
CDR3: CASSLPLRMGNEQFF

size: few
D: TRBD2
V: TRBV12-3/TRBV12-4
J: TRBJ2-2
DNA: TGTGCCAGCAGACGAGCGGGATCGAACACCGGGGAGCTGTTTTTT
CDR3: CASRRAGSNTGELFF

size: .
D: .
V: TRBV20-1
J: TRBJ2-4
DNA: TGCAGTGCTAGAGACGGGGTAGGGAGCGGAAACATTCAGTACTTC
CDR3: CSARDGVGSGNIQYF

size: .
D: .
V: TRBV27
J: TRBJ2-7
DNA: TGTGCCAGCAGTCCTGGGGGCGCGTTGTACGAGCAGTACTTC
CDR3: CASSPGGALYEQYF

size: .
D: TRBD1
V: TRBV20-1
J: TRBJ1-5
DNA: TGCAGTGCTAGCTACTACAGGGGACAGCCCCAGCATTTT
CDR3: CSASYYRGQPQHF

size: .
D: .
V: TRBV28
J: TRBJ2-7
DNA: TGTGCCAGCGTCGATACAGGGACCTACGAGCAGTACTTC
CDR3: CASVDTGTYEQYF

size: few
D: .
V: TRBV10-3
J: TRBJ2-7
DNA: TGTGCCATCAGTGAACACAGCTACGAGCAGTACTTC
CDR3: CAISEHSYEQYF

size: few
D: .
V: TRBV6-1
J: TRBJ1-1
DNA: TGTGCCAGCAGGGAGGGTTATGAAGCTTTCTTT
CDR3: CASREGYEAFF

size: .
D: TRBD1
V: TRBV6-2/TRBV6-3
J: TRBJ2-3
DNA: TGTGCCAGCAGTTACCGGACAGGGGCCGCGAAAAGGACAGATACGCAGTATTTT
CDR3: CASSYRTGAAKRTDTQYF

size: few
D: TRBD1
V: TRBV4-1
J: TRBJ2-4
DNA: TGCGCCAGCAGCCAACCGGGACAGGGTACCAAAAACATTCAGTACTTC
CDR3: CASSQPGQGTKNIQYF

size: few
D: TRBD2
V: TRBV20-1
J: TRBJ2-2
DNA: TGCAGTGCTAGGCCTAGCGGAAACACCGGGGAGCTGTTTTTT
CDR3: CSARPSGNTGELFF